This TCR beta chain was sequenced in a study of beta chain features in type 1 diabetes. Comment on this clone: What it binds is unknown.

Purities in excess of 95% were seen in all sorted populations. General observations from the study: Patients and controls would be equally affected if PCR favored shorter templates.

The CDR3 consists of 16 residues. J gave up 3 bases and V 1 base, and 9 bases lay outside the gene matches. The germline gives CDR1 SGHTA, CDR2 FQGNSA. Expressed TCRB transcripts were sequenced because the entire RNA isolate underwent reverse transcription. For naive, central memory and regulatory T cell samples, reads averaged around 3.8 million. The protocol was immunoSEQ multiplex PCR, while the TCRdb copy is restricted to in-frame clones and leaves out a portion. The sample includes roughly 140,000 clones, about 51% of them seen just once. The chain uses TRBV7-2 and TRBJ2-7; 7 bases map to TRBD2. Material: Tregs from blood. This receptor was obtained from a man aged 18-30 years in good health. CDR3 nucleotides: TGTGCCAGCAGCTTAGAAGGGGTAGCGGGCCTCTACGAGCAGTACTTC. Its translation is CASSLEGVAGLYEQYF.